Given below is one T cell receptor beta chain in context. At one end the junction does not follow the germline gene, possibly because of a read error. The sample originates from a study of T cell repertoires in ileal Crohn's disease. The time point is: inflamed ileum from the surgical specimen. Patients were adults with ileal or ileocolonic Crohn's disease needing resection. The CDR3 consists of 13 residues. Germline assignment: CDR1 GTSNPN and CDR2 SVGIG (reference sequence). This table comes from immunoSEQ multiplex PCR, and its TCRdb copy is limited to in-frame clones, with some not included. This repertoire shows some 16,000 clones, roughly nine tenths found once; its top ten account for 6% to 8.5%.

This clonotype was sampled from an adult with Crohn's disease. The chain employs TRBV30 and TRBJ1-2, with D uncertain. Sequenced material: ileal tissue. The CDR3 sequence is CACIFGGFYSYTF. The CDR3 DNA reads as TGTGCCTGCATCTTTGGAGGATTCTATAGCTACACCTTC.